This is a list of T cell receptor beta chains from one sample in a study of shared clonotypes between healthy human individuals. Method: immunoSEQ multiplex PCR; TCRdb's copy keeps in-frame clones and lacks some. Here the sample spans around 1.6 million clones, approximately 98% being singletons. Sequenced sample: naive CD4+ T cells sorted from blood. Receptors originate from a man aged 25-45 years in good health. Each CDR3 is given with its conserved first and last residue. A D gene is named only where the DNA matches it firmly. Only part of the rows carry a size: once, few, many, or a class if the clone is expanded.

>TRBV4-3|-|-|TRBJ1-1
CASSQGAGGTEAFF
TGCGCCAGCAGCCAAGGGGCGGGGGGGACTGAAGCTTTCTTT
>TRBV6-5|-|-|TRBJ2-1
CASSLGSWGNEQFF
TGTGCCAGCAGCCTCGGGAGTTGGGGGAATGAGCAGTTCTTC
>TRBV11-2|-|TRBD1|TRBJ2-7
CASSLDLGTGGGYEQYF
TGTGCCAGCAGCTTAGATCTGGGGACAGGGGGCGGCTACGAGCAGTACTTC
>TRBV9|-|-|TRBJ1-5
CASSPRAGVGQPQHF
TGTGCCAGCAGCCCCCGGGCAGGGGTGGGTCAGCCCCAGCATTTT
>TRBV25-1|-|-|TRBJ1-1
CASSPEQGVGTEAFF
TGTGCCAGCAGTCCAGAACAGGGTGTTGGTACTGAAGCTTTCTTT
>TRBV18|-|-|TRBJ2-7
CASSPAGREQYF
TGTGCCAGCTCACCAGCAGGGCGAGAGCAGTACTTC
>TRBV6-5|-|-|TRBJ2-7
CASSYSTSTYEQYF
TGTGCCAGCAGTTACTCTACGTCGACTTACGAGCAGTACTTC
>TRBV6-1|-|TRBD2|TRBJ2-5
CASSVTSGSVETQYF
TGTGCCAGCAGTGTGACTAGCGGGAGCGTGGAGACCCAGTACTTC
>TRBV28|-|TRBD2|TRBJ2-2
CASTQGLHTGELFF
TGTGCCAGCACCCAGGGACTACACACCGGGGAGCTGTTTTTT
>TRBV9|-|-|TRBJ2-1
CASSVNGGEQFF
TGTGCCAGCAGCGTCAATGGGGGTGAGCAGTTCTTC
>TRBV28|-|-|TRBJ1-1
CASSLGLLRGAFF
TGTGCCAGCAGTCTAGGACTCCTGAGGGGAGCTTTCTTT
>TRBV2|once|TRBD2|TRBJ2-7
CASSTTSGSYEQYF
TGTGCCAGCTCGACGACTAGCGGGAGCTACGAGCAGTACTTC
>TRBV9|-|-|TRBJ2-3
CASSVAGGTSPSDTQYF
TGTGCCAGCAGCGTAGCGGGCGGAACTTCCCCCTCAGATACGCAGTATTTT
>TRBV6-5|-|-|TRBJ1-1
CASSYSLDTEAFF
TGTGCCAGCAGTTACTCGTTGGACACTGAAGCTTTCTTT
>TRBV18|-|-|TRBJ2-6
CASSPGMGGANVLTF
TGTGCCAGCTCACCCGGGATGGGTGGGGCCAACGTCCTGACTTTC
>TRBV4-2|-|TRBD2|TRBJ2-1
CASSHKLAGVSNEQFF
TGTGCCAGCAGCCACAAACTAGCGGGAGTGTCCAATGAGCAGTTCTTC
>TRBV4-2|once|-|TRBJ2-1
CASSLTTDNEQFF
TGTGCCAGCAGTCTTACGACTGACAATGAGCAGTTCTTC
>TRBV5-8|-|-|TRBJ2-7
CASSSPGVYEQYF
TGTGCCAGCAGCTCGCCGGGGGTCTACGAGCAGTACTTC
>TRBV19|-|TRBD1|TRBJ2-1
CASSIPGTGVVGEQFF
TGTGCCAGTAGTATCCCGGGGACAGGGGTTGTCGGTGAGCAGTTCTTC
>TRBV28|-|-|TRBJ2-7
CASSTNPVEQYF
TGTGCCAGCAGTACCAATCCGGTGGAGCAGTACTTC
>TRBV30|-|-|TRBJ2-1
CAWSVPGSYYNEQFF
TGTGCCTGGAGTGTACCAGGGTCTTACTACAATGAGCAGTTCTTC
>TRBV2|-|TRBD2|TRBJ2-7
CASSIAGTTTYEQYF
TGTGCCAGCAGCATCGCCGGGACTACGACCTACGAGCAGTACTTC
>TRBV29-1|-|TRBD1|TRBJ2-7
CSVRDRDYEQYF
TGCAGCGTCCGGGACAGAGACTACGAGCAGTACTTC
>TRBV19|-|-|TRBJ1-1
CASSSGGLGTEAFF
TGTGCCAGTAGTTCGGGGGGTTTGGGCACTGAAGCTTTCTTT
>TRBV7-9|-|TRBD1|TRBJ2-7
CASTQRTGLYEQYF
TGTGCCAGCACCCAACGGACAGGTCTCTACGAGCAGTACTTC
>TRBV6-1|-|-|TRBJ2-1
CASSEFEQFF
TGTGCCAGCAGTGAGTTTGAGCAGTTCTTC
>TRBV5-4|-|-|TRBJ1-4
CASSSATSGAGEKLFF
TGTGCCAGCAGCTCGGCCACTTCAGGGGCTGGGGAAAAACTGTTTTTT
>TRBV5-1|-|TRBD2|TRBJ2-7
CASSVGTSSYEQYF
TGCGCCAGCAGCGTCGGGACTAGCAGCTACGAGCAGTACTTC
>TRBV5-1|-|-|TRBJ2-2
CASSLAGRSNTGELFF
TGCGCCAGCAGCTTGGCTGGCAGGTCGAACACCGGGGAGCTGTTTTTT
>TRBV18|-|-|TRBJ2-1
CASSPYTSSYNEQFF
TGTGCCAGCTCACCTTACACCAGCTCCTACAATGAGCAGTTCTTC
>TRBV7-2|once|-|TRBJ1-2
CASSLAPATGSYGYTF
TGTGCCAGCAGCTTAGCGCCTGCCACAGGGAGCTATGGCTACACCTTC
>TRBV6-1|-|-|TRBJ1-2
CASRGDSPACTF
TGTGCCAGCAGGGGGGACTCCCCGGCGTGCACCTTC
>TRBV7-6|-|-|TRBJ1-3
CASSLELGNTIYF
TGTGCCAGCAGCTTAGAGCTAGGAAACACCATATATTTT
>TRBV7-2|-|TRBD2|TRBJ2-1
CASSLLSSGGSYNEQFF
TGTGCCAGCAGCTTACTTTCTAGCGGAGGGTCCTACAATGAGCAGTTCTTC
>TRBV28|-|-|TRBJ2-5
CASLSAWETQYF
TGTGCCAGCCTTTCAGCGTGGGAGACCCAGTACTTC
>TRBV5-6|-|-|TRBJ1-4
CASSFSEKLFF
TGTGCCAGCAGCTTCAGCGAAAAACTGTTTTTT
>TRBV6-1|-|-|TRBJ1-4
CASSEESNRLYEKLFF
TGTGCCAGCAGTGAAGAGTCCAACCGCTTGTATGAAAAACTGTTTTTT
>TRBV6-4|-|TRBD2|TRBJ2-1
CASSGTSGRYNEQFF
TGTGCCAGCTCCGGGACTAGCGGGCGTTACAATGAGCAGTTCTTC
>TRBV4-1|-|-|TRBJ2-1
CASSGGDLGFAYNEQFF
TGCGCCAGCAGCGGAGGTGATTTAGGATTTGCGTACAATGAGCAGTTCTTC
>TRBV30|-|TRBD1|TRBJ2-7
CAWNRDRGRVGQYF
TGTGCCTGGAACCGGGACAGGGGGCGGGTTGGGCAGTACTTC
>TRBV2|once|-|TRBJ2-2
CASNRGGNIAKNTGELFF
TGTGCCAGCAACCGAGGAGGGAACATAGCAAAGAACACCGGGGAGCTGTTTTTT
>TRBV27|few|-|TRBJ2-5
CASSSFMSPQETQYF
TGTGCCAGCAGTTCCTTTATGTCCCCTCAAGAGACCCAGTACTTC
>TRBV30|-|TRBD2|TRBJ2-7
CAWRGTGTTKEQYF
TGTGCCTGGAGGGGAACCGGGACTACAAAGGAGCAGTACTTC
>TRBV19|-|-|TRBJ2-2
CATPRRGGTGELFF
TGTGCCACCCCCCGGAGAGGCGGCACCGGGGAGCTGTTTTTT
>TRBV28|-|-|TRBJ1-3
CASSLVAASGNTIYF
TGTGCCAGCAGTTTAGTGGCGGCCTCTGGAAACACCATATATTTT
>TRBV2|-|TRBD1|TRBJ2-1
CASSDRGQGYNEQFF
TGTGCCAGCAGTGATAGAGGACAGGGATACAATGAGCAGTTCTTC
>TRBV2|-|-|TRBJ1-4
CASTPDVEEKLFF
TGTGCCAGCACCCCGGACGTGGAGGAAAAACTGTTTTTT
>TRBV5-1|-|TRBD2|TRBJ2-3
CASSLGLAGGPGDTQYF
TGCGCCAGCAGCTTGGGGCTAGCGGGAGGGCCAGGGGATACGCAGTATTTT
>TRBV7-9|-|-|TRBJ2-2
CASRPRTSVNTGELFF
TGTGCCAGCAGGCCGCGCACCTCAGTAAACACCGGGGAGCTGTTTTTT
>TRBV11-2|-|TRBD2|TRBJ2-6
CASSTSGRAAGANVLTF
TGTGCCAGCAGCACTAGCGGGAGGGCCGCTGGGGCCAACGTCCTGACTTTC
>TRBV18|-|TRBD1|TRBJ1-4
CASSPRDRVLATNEKLFF
TGTGCCAGCTCACCCCGGGACAGGGTGTTAGCAACTAATGAAAAACTGTTTTTT
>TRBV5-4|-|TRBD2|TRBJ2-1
CASSVGDLAGGPKQFF
TGTGCCAGCAGCGTTGGGGATCTAGCGGGAGGGCCAAAGCAGTTCTTC
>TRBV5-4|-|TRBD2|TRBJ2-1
CASSPGGTRYNEQFF
TGTGCCAGCAGCCCGGGGGGGACACGATACAATGAGCAGTTCTTC
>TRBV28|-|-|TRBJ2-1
CASSLVAEQFF
TGTGCCAGCAGTTTAGTAGCGGAACAGTTCTTC
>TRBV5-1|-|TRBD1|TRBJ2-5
CASSPTGNQETQYF
TGCGCCAGCAGCCCGACAGGGAACCAAGAGACCCAGTACTTC